The rows below give T cell receptor beta chains drawn from one sample of a study of technical replicates of blood from a few donors. The method was immunoSEQ multiplex PCR; TCRdb's version includes in-frame clones alone and lacks a portion of them. The data show around 70,000 clones, approximately 95% seen once. Sequencing was done on a sample of T cells isolated from PBMCs. These receptors originate from a human donor in good health. Each CDR3 is given without its conserved first and last residue. The order of the fields is V gene, J gene, CDR3 protein.

v_gene: TRBV11-2; j_gene: TRBJ1-2; CDR3aa: ASSLGQAYGYT
v_gene: TRBV5-6; j_gene: TRBJ1-1; CDR3aa: ASSWDRGTEAF
v_gene: TRBV5-1; j_gene: TRBJ1-1; CDR3aa: ASSSQTENTEAF
v_gene: TRBV6-1; j_gene: TRBJ1-2; CDR3aa: ASATGTTTNYGYT
v_gene: TRBV30; j_gene: TRBJ2-1; CDR3aa: APPRGSSYNEQF
v_gene: TRBV27; j_gene: TRBJ2-7; CDR3aa: ASSSDTTYEQY
v_gene: TRBV5-1; j_gene: TRBJ1-1; CDR3aa: ASSTSQNTEAF
v_gene: TRBV11-2; j_gene: TRBJ1-6; CDR3aa: ASSSLFGTGADSPLH
v_gene: TRBV10-2; j_gene: TRBJ2-7; CDR3aa: ASSPGQVPIGEQY
v_gene: TRBV11-3; j_gene: TRBJ1-1; CDR3aa: ASSFPGLREAF
v_gene: TRBV27; j_gene: TRBJ1-3; CDR3aa: ASSLGAGTLGNTIY
v_gene: TRBV7-2; j_gene: TRBJ2-3; CDR3aa: ASTPAGGATDTQY
v_gene: TRBV9; j_gene: TRBJ2-5; CDR3aa: ASSVGQTPGQETQY
v_gene: TRBV2; j_gene: TRBJ2-2; CDR3aa: ASRDTGFGELF
v_gene: TRBV4-1; j_gene: TRBJ2-7; CDR3aa: ASSQYATGDGSYEQY
v_gene: TRBV2; j_gene: TRBJ1-2; CDR3aa: ASSEFRAGYGYT
v_gene: TRBV7-8; j_gene: TRBJ1-2; CDR3aa: ASSLDRQTNYGYT
v_gene: TRBV11-2; j_gene: TRBJ2-2; CDR3aa: ASSFLAGDNTGELF
v_gene: TRBV4-2; j_gene: TRBJ2-5; CDR3aa: ASSPDRLGEETQY
v_gene: TRBV4-1; j_gene: TRBJ1-2; CDR3aa: ASSPSPETDYGYT
v_gene: TRBV28; j_gene: TRBJ1-1; CDR3aa: ASSPPGGANTEAF
v_gene: TRBV11-2; j_gene: TRBJ2-7; CDR3aa: ASSLEWEYEQY
v_gene: TRBV6-1; j_gene: TRBJ2-5; CDR3aa: ASSSGFQETQY
v_gene: TRBV7-8; j_gene: TRBJ1-4; CDR3aa: ASSLERQGQEKLF
v_gene: TRBV5-4; j_gene: TRBJ1-2; CDR3aa: ASSFATVGIGGYT
v_gene: TRBV5-1; j_gene: TRBJ1-1; CDR3aa: ASSSTGVEDTEAF
v_gene: TRBV11-3; j_gene: TRBJ1-3; CDR3aa: ASGETRTGTLLYSGNTIY
v_gene: TRBV28; j_gene: TRBJ1-2; CDR3aa: ASSFRGQGDYGYT
v_gene: TRBV6-4; j_gene: TRBJ2-2; CDR3aa: ASSDTGIPGELF
v_gene: TRBV6-5; j_gene: TRBJ2-1; CDR3aa: ASSYAGVGEQF
v_gene: TRBV7-2; j_gene: TRBJ2-7; CDR3aa: ASSSSGGLPSYEQY
v_gene: TRBV28; j_gene: TRBJ2-2; CDR3aa: ASSSLRSGYLNTGELF
v_gene: TRBV7-6; j_gene: TRBJ2-5; CDR3aa: ASSLSLAGLQETQY
v_gene: TRBV5-1; j_gene: TRBJ1-1; CDR3aa: ASSGQGPNTEAF
v_gene: TRBV4-1; j_gene: TRBJ1-1; CDR3aa: ASSGRTENTEAF
v_gene: TRBV5-1; j_gene: TRBJ2-3; CDR3aa: ASSLASATDTQY
v_gene: TRBV6-6; j_gene: TRBJ1-5; CDR3aa: ASSRAGGNQPQH
v_gene: TRBV13; j_gene: TRBJ1-1; CDR3aa: ASSLEVQGTAF
v_gene: TRBV28; j_gene: TRBJ1-1; CDR3aa: ASSGDRGTEAF
v_gene: TRBV4-1; j_gene: TRBJ2-3; CDR3aa: ASSQVEASRTDTQY
v_gene: TRBV5-1; j_gene: TRBJ1-2; CDR3aa: ASSLEVFSGYGYT
v_gene: TRBV7-9; j_gene: TRBJ2-7; CDR3aa: ASSPQGVQVYEQY
v_gene: TRBV5-6; j_gene: TRBJ1-2; CDR3aa: ASSRQRNYGYT
v_gene: TRBV11-2; j_gene: TRBJ2-1; CDR3aa: ASSLVGRAKDFYNEQF
v_gene: TRBV5-1; j_gene: TRBJ1-1; CDR3aa: ASSLWGQENTEAF
v_gene: TRBV19; j_gene: TRBJ1-2; CDR3aa: ASSKQAHPSYGYT
v_gene: TRBV4-1; j_gene: TRBJ2-2; CDR3aa: ASSLAPGVGTGELF
v_gene: TRBV4-1; j_gene: TRBJ2-5; CDR3aa: ASSQGTSTQETQY
v_gene: TRBV4-1; j_gene: TRBJ2-1; CDR3aa: ASSQDSPTSGISNEQF
v_gene: TRBV18; j_gene: TRBJ2-7; CDR3aa: ASSPGGDETYEQY
v_gene: TRBV14; j_gene: TRBJ2-7; CDR3aa: ASSQAFASGMWGEQY
v_gene: TRBV5-1; j_gene: TRBJ2-7; CDR3aa: ASTGISPYEQY
v_gene: TRBV19; j_gene: TRBJ1-1; CDR3aa: ASSMTGENTEAF
v_gene: TRBV5-1; j_gene: TRBJ2-7; CDR3aa: ASRAGPSSYEQY
v_gene: TRBV29-1; j_gene: TRBJ2-1; CDR3aa: SVVLIYQVVRIINNEQF
v_gene: TRBV27; j_gene: TRBJ2-3; CDR3aa: ASGSGRAPDTQY
v_gene: TRBV4-2; j_gene: TRBJ2-1; CDR3aa: ASSQEGTGGNNEQF
v_gene: TRBV6-5; j_gene: TRBJ2-2; CDR3aa: ASTIQGGVTGELF
v_gene: TRBV10-1; j_gene: TRBJ2-1; CDR3aa: ASSGQGALNEQF